This entry lists 21 T cell receptor beta chains sequenced from one sample in a study of blood T cell repertoires in COVID-19. Clones were read by immunoSEQ multiplex PCR, and TCRdb kept only the in-frame ones, dropping some. The table has roughly 500,000 clones, over 75% seen once; the top ten hold about 1.7%. The source material was PBMCs or T cells enriched from blood (not recorded which). All receptors derive from a woman aged 35 to 49 who had recovered from COVID-19.

The chain is built from TRBV7-9 and TRBJ1-1; D perhaps matches TRBD1 (6 bases). Per the germline V gene, CDR1 is SEHNR and CDR2 is FQNEAQ (reference sequence). This CDR3 is 15 amino acids long. V was trimmed by 3 bases and J by 5 bases, leaving 16 bases between them. The CDR3: CASSLEDQGGTEAFF. The CDR3 nucleotides read TGTGCCAGCAGCTTGGAGGATCAAGGGGGAACTGAAGCTTTCTTT.

The chain recombines TRBV18 with TRBJ2-3; tentatively, D is TRBD2 (5 bases). Trimming stripped 5 bases from V and 6 bases from J, with 12 bases between. This CDR3 contains 13 residues. Germline CDR1 and CDR2: KGHSH and LQKENI. In DNA, the CDR3 is TGTGCCAGCTCAGTCGGCTCGGGGGATACGCAGTATTTT. Amino acid sequence: CASSVGSGDTQYF.

The chain employs TRBV5-4 and TRBJ2-7; TRBD1 aligns across 8 bases. The CDR3 is 14 residues long. Germline V gives CDR1 SGHNT, CDR2 YYREEE (reference sequence). The V gene end was trimmed by 4 bases and the J gene end by 3 bases; junction bases not matched to a gene: 6. The CDR3: CASSPAGGNYEQYF. CDR3 nucleotide sequence: TGTGCCAGCAGCCCGGCAGGGGGCAACTACGAGCAGTACTTC.

The DNA of the CDR3 is TGCGCCAGCAGCTTGAAAGGGCCACTAGCGGGAGGGCCTGCTGGGGCCAACGTCCTGACTTTC. It translates to CASSLKGPLAGGPAGANVLTF. The chain recombines TRBV5-1 with TRBJ2-6, with 13 bases identical to TRBD2. CDR1 is SGHRS and CDR2 is YFSETQ in the germline V gene. The V and J ends lost 1 base and 2 bases, in that order; junction bases with no gene match: 12. The CDR3 contains 21 residues.

The rearrangement uses TRBV27 and TRBJ2-7; 7 bases fit TRBD1. From germline, CDR1 is MNHEY and CDR2 SMNVEV (reference sequence). The V gene end was trimmed by 5 bases and the J gene end by 4 bases; junction bases not matched to a gene: 14. This CDR3 comprises 16 residues. The CDR3 DNA follows: TGTGCCAGCAGTCCCTCGACAGGGCCGGTAGAGTACGAGCAGTACTTC. Amino acid sequence: CASSPSTGPVEYEQYF.

The rearrangement links TRBV29-1 to TRBJ2-2; possibly TRBD2 for D (6 bases). Germline V gene data show CDR1 as SQVTM and CDR2 as ANQGSEA. This CDR3 contains 14 residues. Between the trimmed V and J ends, which lost 4 bases and 0 bases, there was a span of 9 bases. The CDR3 region is CSVVGTSNTGELFF. CDR3 bases: TGCAGCGTTGTAGGGACTTCGAACACCGGGGAGCTGTTTTTT.

The V call is TRBV5-1, the J call TRBJ2-5, with 9 bases lining up with TRBD1. This CDR3 is built from 16 residues. V was clipped by 2 bases and J by 6 bases; unmatched bases: 11. Germline loops: CDR1 SGHRS, CDR2 YFSETQ. The CDR3 DNA reads TGCGCCAGCAGCTTACAACAGGGGGCGAGTAGGAAGACCCAGTACTTC. Protein: CASSLQQGASRKTQYF.

This sequence joins TRBV2 and TRBJ1-1, with TRBD1 matching over 8 bases. The ends lost 2 bases at V and 5 bases at J; junction bases unmatched: 7. From germline, CDR1 is SNHLY and CDR2 FYNNEI. CDR3 length: 15 amino acids. The CDR3: CASSELDRDVTEAFF. The CDR3 nucleotides read TGTGCCAGCAGTGAACTGGACAGGGATGTAACTGAAGCTTTCTTT. Full variable domain (rest looked up from reference TRBV2 and TRBJ1-1): EPEVTQTPSHQVTQMGQEVILRCVPISNHLYFYWYRQILGQKVEFLVSFYNNEISEKSEIFDDQFSVERPDGSNFTLKIRSTKLEDSAMYFCASSELDRDVTEAFFGQGTRLTVV.

This chain connects TRBV15 to TRBJ1-3, with TRBD1 as a possible D gene (5 bases). The ends were cut back, 0 bases at V and 7 bases at J, with 10 bases in the middle. Germline V gene data show CDR1 as LNHNV and CDR2 as YYDKDF (reference sequence). CDR3 size: 14 residues. The CDR3 here is CATSRDYGTNTIYF. The CDR3 DNA sequence: TGTGCCACCAGCAGAGATTACGGGACTAACACCATATATTTT.

This clone has only a few counts. DNA for the CDR3: TGTGCCAGCGGCATTAATAGCAATCAGCCCCAGCATTTT. Translated: CASGINSNQPQHF. The rearrangement uses TRBV27 and TRBJ1-5, with D unresolved. V was shortened by 8 bases and J by 0 bases, with 8 bases between the two germline ends. This CDR3 region has 13 residues. Germline V gene sequence: CDR1 MNHEY, CDR2 SMNVEV (reference sequence).

This chain uses TRBV7-6 with TRBJ2-7; D unresolved. V lost 2 bases and J lost 5, with 25 bases in between. The CDR3 consists of 18 residues. Germline values: CDR1 SGHVS, CDR2 FNYEAQ. CDR3: CASSLFGSTTGAVHEQYF. CDR3 in DNA: TGTGCCAGCAGCTTATTCGGGTCAACTACCGGTGCAGTCCACGAGCAGTACTTC.

The chain couples TRBV6-2 or TRBV6-3 to TRBJ2-7; 11 bases are shared with TRBD2. Unmatched junction bases numbered 6, after V lost 2 bases and J lost 3 bases. Looked up from germline, CDR1 is MNHEY and CDR2 is SVGEGT. The CDR3 is 16 residues long. The CDR3 reads CASSYTRTSGFYEQYF. CDR3 sequence (DNA): TGTGCCAGCAGTTACACTCGGACTAGCGGGTTCTACGAGCAGTACTTC.

The chain couples TRBV6-2 or TRBV6-3 to TRBJ1-2; D is ambiguous. V was shortened by 6 bases and J by 2 bases, with 7 bases between the two germline ends. This CDR3 region has 12 residues. Germline loops: CDR1 MNHEY, CDR2 SVGEGT. The DNA of the CDR3 is TGTGCCAGCAGCCCCAGGAACTATGGCTACACCTTC. It encodes CASSPRNYGYTF.

The chain's CDR3 is CASSLQGAGYEQYF. CDR3 DNA: TGTGCCAGCAGCTTACAGGGGGCCGGCTACGAGCAGTACTTC. This sequence joins TRBV7-2 and TRBJ2-7; 8 nucleotides align to TRBD1. The CDR3 extends over 14 amino acids. With 2 bases clipped from V and 3 bases from J, the junction kept 3 bases outside the gene matches. CDR1 is SGHTA and CDR2 is FQGNSA in the germline V gene.

The J gene is TRBJ2-1, the V gene TRBV10-1; 8 bases are a match to TRBD1. The CDR3 contains 15 residues. CDR1 and CDR2 from the germline V gene are WNHNN and SYGVQD (reference sequence). J gave up 4 bases and V 4 bases, and 6 bases lay outside the gene matches. The CDR3 DNA reads TGCGCCAGCAGTGCATTAGGACAGGGTTACAATGAGCAGTTCTTC. It yields the protein CASSALGQGYNEQFF.

This clone was found once. The rearrangement uses TRBV10-3 and TRBJ2-4, with D possibly TRBD1 on 7 matching bases. V gave up 0 bases and J gave up 1 base, with 13 bases separating them. The CDR3 contains 17 residues. Germline CDR1 and CDR2: ENHRY and SYGVKD. CDR3 nucleotide sequence: TGTGCCATCAGTGAGTCTGGAGGGGGCGCCGCCAAAAACATTCAGTACTTC. Residues: CAISESGGGAAKNIQYF.

CDR3 coding DNA: TGTGCCAGCAGCTCATCTTTTGCCGCGGGGGACTATGGCTACACCTTC. Protein product: CASSSSFAAGDYGYTF. This rearrangement joins TRBV7-2 to TRBJ1-2; D is perhaps TRBD1 (5 bases). The V and J ends lost 4 bases and 3 bases respectively, with 18 bases between them. The CDR3 covers 16 residues. Germline V gene lookup returns CDR1 SGHTA and CDR2 FQGNSA.

In its sample, this clone was seen once. The chain joins TRBV4-3 to TRBJ1-1; a possible D gene is TRBD1 (5 bases). Per germline, CDR1 LGHNA and CDR2 YSLEER. CDR3 length: 16 amino acids. V was trimmed by 7 bases and J by 3 bases, leaving 21 bases between them. CDR3 loop: CASTYNPTDIHTEAFF. CDR3 coding DNA: TGCGCCAGCACCTACAACCCGACAGATATACACACTGAAGCTTTCTTT.

The rearrangement joins TRBV6-2 or TRBV6-3 to TRBJ2-7, with 7 bases matching TRBD2. This CDR3 has 16 amino acids. V lost 2 bases to trimming and J lost 2 bases; unmatched junction nucleotides: 9. Germline V gene sequence: CDR1 MNHEY, CDR2 SVGEGT. DNA for the CDR3: TGTGCCAGCAGTTACCCGACCGGGACTACTACCTACGAGCAGTACTTC. It yields the protein CASSYPTGTTTYEQYF.

V usage is TRBV6-4 and J usage is TRBJ2-3; D perhaps matches TRBD1 (7 bases). The V end was cut by 0 bases, the J end by 7 bases, with 14 bases between. This CDR3 region has 15 residues. Germline values: CDR1 MRHNA, CDR2 SNTAGT. The CDR3 region is CASSDSMTGRHTQYF. The DNA of the CDR3 is TGTGCCAGCAGTGACTCGATGACAGGGAGGCATACGCAGTATTTT.

This chain links TRBV11-2 with TRBJ2-3, with unresolved D. CDR1 is SGHAT and CDR2 is FQNNGV in the germline V gene. Trimming cost V 0 bases and J 2 bases, with 6 bases left between them. The CDR3 totals 14 residues. The CDR3 reads CASSLDRYTDTQYF. The CDR3, as DNA: TGTGCCAGCAGCTTAGACAGATACACAGATACGCAGTATTTT.